The text below deals with one T cell receptor beta chain. Its antigen target is currently unknown. Qualities for individual bases were not recorded, and no much larger clone is one base off. This sample is drawn from a study of cytomegalovirus exposure and HLA in healthy donors (dated by TCRdb to about 2017). Regarding the complete study: According to an earlier analysis of 587 of the donors, roughly 180 million T cells yielded 120 million or so unique TCR beta sequences and 250 to 350 Gb of sequence data. All discovery cohort repertoires had been generated on a single sequencing platform. An early release that covered several hundred HLA-typed donors contained about 300 gigabases of sequencing data and tens of millions of unique TCR sequences. An earlier analysis of fewer than 700 of the donors applied high-throughput TCR beta sequencing to assess whether each TCR beta V gene segment acted as functional or pseudogenic. Donor age, sex, ethnicity and CMV serostatus were collected together with the repertoire data. The study aimed to test whether signatures of past pathogen exposure could be identified by cataloging public T cell receptors. A later analysis re-examined previously published TCR beta repertoires from about 670 donors and added high-resolution HLA genotyping to investigate patterns of TCR occurrence. A separate validation cohort of more than 100 different subjects was used in addition to the roughly 720-subject first cohort. A later genetic analysis took genome-wide SNP genotypes for about three fifths of the roughly 670 donors and used that subset as a discovery cohort. The genetic ancestry cluster associated with self-reported Caucasian donors included around four fifths of the roughly 410 genotyped donors. Across 398 genotyped donors of the cohort, an average of approximately 240,000 unique TCR beta nucleotide sequences per donor were sequenced, and 15% to 20% of those sequences were non-productive. HLA typing included class I and class II loci at four-digit resolution. Typing coverage differed by locus: A, B, C, DRB1 and DQB1 were typed in about 629-640 donors, DQA1 in approximately 520, DPA1 in nearly 610, and DPB1 in 400 to 490. Four or five DR-DQ haplotypes were handled as single units for association and clustering because linkage in the cohort was strong. The later analysis used no new phenotypic data to find candidate immune exposures, relying instead on TCR beta sequences and their occurrence across donors. To predict cytomegalovirus infection status, the study brought together high-throughput TCR immunosequencing, statistical association of individual TCRs with disease status, and machine learning. The T cell repertoires of around 730 subjects were profiled by immunosequencing and related to cytomegalovirus serostatus.

The cohort consisted of more than 650 healthy bone marrow donors. At the time of sampling, every cohort member was nominally healthy, though immune exposures that went unrecorded were likely present. Of the approximately 620 cohort members, more than 250 had a positive CMV serostatus and just over 350 had a negative one, while no CMV serostatus was recorded for the donor. A peripheral blood sample was collected from each donor, and TCR beta sequencing was performed on peripheral blood mononuclear cells. Genomic DNA extraction from the blood cell samples was performed with the Qiagen DNeasy Blood Extraction Kit. The method was the immunoSEQ multiplex PCR assay. For the multiplex PCR, a mixture combining 60 forward primers for TCR Vbeta segments and 13 reverse primers for TCR Jbeta segments was used. Amplification of the CDR3 region of rearranged TCR beta genes was performed with a multiplex PCR assay on genomic DNA. On the Illumina HiSeq System, the amplified TCR beta libraries were sequenced as 87-base-pair reads. Processing in the source paper ran as follows. A later analysis tallied some 79 million unique TCR beta chains across the 666 repertoires, and approximately 9.9 million of those chains were shared by two or more donors. Raw reads were error-corrected and collapsed into unique sequences by a nearest-neighbor algorithm in which closely related sequences were merged to remove PCR and sequencing errors. CDR3 sequences were aligned to IMGT reference sequences to assign V, D and J gene segments. Each retained sequence needed at least a six-nucleotide match to both a V gene segment and a J gene segment. Rearrangements were called productive when the CDR3 lacked stop codons and stayed in frame with V and J; all others were non-productive. Following IMGT convention, CDR3 was defined as the stretch from the second conserved V-encoded cysteine to the conserved J-encoded phenylalanine. The earlier analysis of about 500 of the donors excluded sequences that lacked an unambiguous match to a single V gene segment. An earlier analysis of 550 to 650 of the donors classified V segments as functional when productive rearrangements were above 56.7% and as segregating when the standard deviation between donors was above 5%. A statistical classification framework was developed to diagnose cytomegalovirus status using the catalog of TCR beta chain sequences. In a later analysis, V and J genes were assigned by comparing TCR nucleotide sequences against IMGT/GENE-DB human TR gene sequences. In a later analysis, CDR3 sequences and most-parsimonious VDJ recombination scenarios were assigned using the TCRdist pipeline. In a later analysis, each TCR beta chain was defined by its CDR3 amino acid sequence together with its V-gene family, and reads lacking a unique V-gene family were excluded. A later analysis removed 600 or so highly shared, low-generation-probability nucleotide sequences to deal with suspected cross-contamination and a sequencing artifact. A later analysis calculated a clonal expansion index for each public chain from normalized within-repertoire ranks of inferred template counts. In a later analysis, generation probabilities were computed using a VDJ recombination model fitted to out-of-frame rearrangements, and the results were checked against IGoR. A later analysis scored TCR-TCR, TCR-HLA and TCR-CMV co-occurrence with hypergeometric tests, applying a repertoire-size bias correction to TCR pairs. In a later analysis, false discovery rates were estimated by permuting HLA or CMV assignments 20 times. In a later analysis, co-occurring TCRs were grouped using DBSCAN, and TCRdist sequence similarity was added for clustering within HLA-allele-positive subsets. Co-occurrence clustering excluded repertoires with fewer than 30,000 or more than 120,000 public chains, plus five with anomalous nucleotide sharing. The clones in this table, taken by TCRdb from immuneACCESS, are in-frame only. Not every clone is retained; where verified, under half of the shortfall comes from an unresolved V gene, and the cause of the rest is unknown. Clone size and V and J calls were adopted from that table, with D and trimming inferred from the DNA. Recorded for this sample are some 120,000 clones; roughly 69% of them occurred a single time. The ten largest clones represent about 2% of the sample.

The full study reports these points: In an earlier analysis of 587 of the donors, most TCR beta V segments were observed in productive rearrangements about 90% or about 30% of the time, broadly matching IMGT annotations. Immune exposure information for the cohort was limited to CMV serostatus. A later analysis found that TCR association rates varied across HLA loci, with DRB1 alleles showing the most associated TCRs and HLA-C alleles the fewest. Presence/absence analyses assumed roughly uniform sequencing depth across donors, an assumption that may not hold. Because counts were too low, roughly 18 rarely observed V segments, including chromosome 9 orphons, were left out of the earlier analysis of several hundred of the donors. Linkage disequilibrium might explain the correlated functional status among segregating V segments, but an unknown experimental factor could not be ruled out. Only TCR beta chains were sequenced in this cohort, and the absence of alpha or paired-chain data limited detectable features. In a later genetic analysis, fewer N-insertions in productive TCRs were reported among donors in an Asian-associated ancestry cluster than the roughly 700-donor mean. Across donors, most TCR sequences were observed very rarely, whereas some public TCRs were present in many individuals. In the study, 150 to 200 TCR beta chains were listed as associated with cytomegalovirus. HLA typing was unavailable for some donors at each locus, so association tests used only the typed subset. In a later analysis, several top co-occurrence clusters were reported to appear linked to parvovirus B19, influenza, CMV and Epstein-Barr virus. When HLA alleles, especially DR and DQ, strongly co-occurred, TCR associations were difficult to assign to individual alleles. In vitro tests confirmed that three of the cytomegalovirus-associated TCR beta chains recognize cytomegalovirus antigens. A further reported finding was that TCR beta sequences accurately predicted the HLA-A and HLA-B alleles for most subjects in the first cohort. In a later analysis, 16,951 TCR beta sequences were associated with specific HLA alleles at a false discovery rate of 0.05. V-gene and J-gene trimming of TCR beta chains was associated with a missense DCLRE1C variant in a later genetic analysis, and the association was replicated in an independent cohort. In a later analysis, HLA-associated TCR beta chains were found to be more clonally expanded and to have lower generation probabilities than equally common non-associated chains. In a later analysis, most CMV-associated TCR beta chains were found to appear HLA-restricted, with HLA associations seemingly driven largely by CMV exposure. Cytomegalovirus status was reported to be diagnosed by the classifier with high specificity and sensitivity in both the original and validation cohorts. The authors suggested that the approach could potentially be extended to other disease states and immunological phenotypes. The sequencing pipeline was judged likely to have produced a cluster of highly shared sequence variants as a technical artifact.

The sequencing sample was made of PBMCs. This TCR came from a human donor in good health.

This receptor has the CDR3 CASSSSAYEQYF. The DNA sequence is given as TGTGCCAGCAGCTCCAGTGCCTACGAGCAGTACTTC. The receptor chain draws on TRBV7-2 and TRBJ2-7, with the identity of the D gene unclear. Inclusive of the bounding cysteine and phenylalanine, the CDR3 is 12 residues long. Only the CDR3 region is kept as DNA, spanning 36 bases read in frame from base 1. V sheds 4 bases and J sheds 2 bases, leaving 6 bases between their ends. Per the germline V gene, SGHTA is the CDR1 and FQGNSA is the CDR2.